A selection of T cell receptor beta chains follows, all from one sample in a study of CD8 T cells in Susac syndrome. MiXCR, run by TCRdb on the immunoSEQ multiplex PCR reads, gives a single entry per CDR3 protein. The sample has around 150,000 distinct CDR3 sequences, about 95% seen once. Sequencing input: CD4+ T cells from PBMCs. Receptors originate from a human donor with Susac syndrome. Both conserved end residues are part of each CDR3. The D gene is left open where the match is weak. Clone size is not always given. Where it is, it says once, few, many or a class for expanded clones.

cdr3_aa,cdr3_nt,clone_size,d_call,v_call,j_call
CSARLIGNQETQYF,TGCAGTGCTCGCCTTATAGGGAACCAAGAGACCCAGTACTTC,.,.,TRBV20-1,TRBJ2-5
CSGERQDYGYTF,TGCAGCGGGGAAAGGCAGGACTATGGCTACACCTTC,.,.,TRBV29-1,TRBJ1-2
CASFLQGGEQYF,TGCGCCAGCTTCCTCCAGGGCGGCGAGCAGTACTTC,.,.,TRBV5-1,TRBJ2-7
CASSERDGTRSEQFF,TGTGCCAGCAGCGAGCGGGATGGGACGAGGAGTGAGCAGTTCTTC,.,TRBD2,TRBV5-4,TRBJ2-1
CASGRSDTDTQYF,TGTGCCAGCGGGAGAAGTGATACAGATACGCAGTATTTT,once,.,TRBV25-1,TRBJ2-3
CASSSVVARSTDTQYF,TGTGCCAGCAGCTCGGTTGTGGCCCGGAGCACAGATACGCAGTATTTT,.,.,TRBV5-4,TRBJ2-3
CASSQDLVTSASNEQFF,TGTGCCAGCAGCCAAGATCTTGTGACTAGCGCCTCCAATGAGCAGTTCTTC,.,TRBD2,TRBV4-2,TRBJ2-1
CSVLAGGSYNEQFF,TGCAGCGTTTTAGCGGGGGGGTCCTACAATGAGCAGTTCTTC,.,TRBD2,TRBV29-1,TRBJ2-1
CASSFVTRRNTEAFF,TGTGCCAGCAGCTTCGTGACAAGAAGGAACACTGAAGCTTTCTTT,.,.,TRBV5-6,TRBJ1-1
CASSQGTQETQYF,TGCGCCAGCAGCCAAGGGACTCAAGAGACCCAGTACTTC,.,.,TRBV4-3,TRBJ2-5
CSARVQGRKGEQYF,TGCAGTGCTAGGGTACAGGGTAGGAAAGGAGAGCAGTACTTC,.,.,TRBV20-1,TRBJ2-7
CSALTQYEQYF,TGCAGTGCCTTAACCCAATACGAGCAGTACTTC,.,.,TRBV20-1,TRBJ2-7
CSASRTAKTPEQYF,TGCAGTGCTAGTAGGACGGCTAAGACACCCGAGCAGTACTTC,.,.,TRBV20-1,TRBJ2-7
CASSQVGTGFSNEQFF,TGCGCCAGCAGCCAAGTAGGGACAGGTTTCTCCAATGAGCAGTTCTTC,.,TRBD1,TRBV4-3,TRBJ2-1
CAWSVGGNTDTQYF,TGTGCCTGGAGTGTGGGCGGGAACACAGATACGCAGTATTTT,.,.,TRBV30,TRBJ2-3
CSSGGTGVYNEQFF,TGCTCGTCCGGTGGGACAGGGGTCTACAATGAGCAGTTCTTC,.,TRBD1,TRBV29-1,TRBJ2-1
CAWSVWRGTGELFF,TGTGCCTGGAGTGTATGGCGGGGGACCGGGGAGCTGTTTTTT,.,TRBD2,TRBV30,TRBJ2-2
CAWSSPGELFF,TGTGCCTGGAGTTCCCCCGGGGAGCTGTTTTTT,.,.,TRBV30,TRBJ2-2
CAGYGRSSGQETQYF,TGTGCCGGCTACGGGAGGTCTAGCGGCCAAGAGACCCAGTACTTC,.,TRBD2,TRBV2,TRBJ2-5
CSVELQGSNEQFF,TGCAGCGTTGAACTTCAGGGAAGCAATGAGCAGTTCTTC,.,.,TRBV29-1,TRBJ2-1
CASRGWGQLADTQYF,TGTGCCAGCAGGGGGTGGGGACAGTTGGCAGATACGCAGTATTTT,.,TRBD1,TRBV28,TRBJ2-3
CASTRRGQETQYF,TGTGCCAGCACCCGACGGGGACAAGAGACCCAGTACTTC,.,.,TRBV7-2,TRBJ2-5
CASSENTYTEAFF,TGTGCCAGCAGTGAGAACACTTACACTGAAGCTTTCTTT,.,.,TRBV28,TRBJ1-1
CASSAGNTIYF,TGTGCCAGCAGTGCAGGAAACACCATATATTTT,few,.,TRBV12-3/TRBV12-4,TRBJ1-3
CASSQLQGQSPLHF,TGTGCCAGCAGCCAACTACAGGGACAATCACCCCTCCACTTT,.,.,TRBV12-3/TRBV12-4,TRBJ1-6
CASYRVWTGYTF,TGTGCCAGCTACAGGGTGTGGACTGGCTACACCTTC,.,.,TRBV3-1,TRBJ1-2
CASSLRGVNTEAFF,TGTGCCAGCAGCTTGAGAGGCGTGAACACTGAAGCTTTCTTT,.,.,TRBV5-6,TRBJ1-1
CASSLDRDTEAFF,TGTGCCAGCAGTTTAGACAGGGACACTGAAGCTTTCTTT,few,.,TRBV12-3/TRBV12-4,TRBJ1-1
CASTTGQVNTEAFF,TGCGCCAGCACAACGGGACAGGTCAACACTGAAGCTTTCTTT,.,TRBD1,TRBV5-1,TRBJ1-1
CSAPRQGTHEQYF,TGCAGTGCGCCCCGACAGGGGACCCACGAGCAGTACTTC,once,TRBD1,TRBV20-1,TRBJ2-7
CASSFTSGSLVDTQYF,TGTGCCAGCAGCTTTACTAGCGGGAGTTTAGTAGATACGCAGTATTTT,.,TRBD2,TRBV7-2,TRBJ2-3
CSASRRTGFTDTQYF,TGCAGTGCTAGCCGTAGAACAGGGTTTACAGATACGCAGTATTTT,.,.,TRBV20-1,TRBJ2-3
CASTPRTSGLYNEQFF,TGCGCCAGCACCCCTCGGACTAGCGGCCTTTACAATGAGCAGTTCTTC,once,TRBD2,TRBV5-1,TRBJ2-1
CSAAQGGETQYF,TGCAGCGCCGCACAGGGAGGAGAGACCCAGTACTTC,.,.,TRBV29-1,TRBJ2-5
CASSQGDRGRNTEAFF,TGTGCCAGCAGCCAGGGGGACAGGGGACGGAACACTGAAGCTTTCTTT,.,TRBD1,TRBV28,TRBJ1-1
CASSIPGQARPETQYF,TGTGCCAGCTCGATTCCGGGACAGGCGAGGCCAGAGACCCAGTACTTC,.,TRBD1,TRBV19,TRBJ2-5
CATSALDRGMNTEAFF,TGTGCCACCAGCGCCTTAGACAGGGGCATGAACACTGAAGCTTTCTTT,.,TRBD1,TRBV15,TRBJ1-1
CASSDRDPLNEPNYEQYF,TGTGCCAGCAGTGATCGAGATCCATTAAATGAGCCCAACTACGAGCAGTACTTC,once,.,TRBV25-1,TRBJ2-7
CASSQGSGHYGYTF,TGTGCCAGCAGCCAAGGTTCAGGGCACTATGGCTACACCTTC,once,.,TRBV3-1,TRBJ1-2
CAWSRFSGNTIYF,TGTGCCTGGAGTAGGTTCTCTGGAAACACCATATATTTT,once,.,TRBV30,TRBJ1-3
CASSGRQGANNEQFF,TGTGCCAGTAGTGGTCGGCAGGGGGCGAACAATGAGCAGTTCTTC,.,TRBD1,TRBV19,TRBJ2-1
CSARVTVEGAFF,TGCAGTGCTAGGGTCACCGTAGAAGGCGCTTTCTTT,.,.,TRBV20-1,TRBJ1-1
CSANSRRGLSYEQYF,TGCAGTGCTAATTCGCGGCGGGGGTTATCCTACGAGCAGTACTTC,.,TRBD2,TRBV20-1,TRBJ2-7
CASSQGVRGQLRAFF,TGTGCCAGCAGCCAAGGGGTCAGGGGGCAACTAAGAGCTTTCTTT,once,TRBD1,TRBV3-1,TRBJ1-1
CAWSPDREAFF,TGTGCCTGGAGCCCAGACAGGGAGGCTTTCTTT,.,TRBD1,TRBV30,TRBJ1-1
CSARTGDGTDTQYF,TGCAGTGCTAGGACAGGGGATGGCACAGATACGCAGTATTTT,.,TRBD1,TRBV20-1,TRBJ2-3
CSARNPGASDTQYF,TGCAGTGCTAGGAATCCGGGGGCTTCAGATACGCAGTATTTT,once,.,TRBV20-1,TRBJ2-3
CASSPGNSQPQHF,TGTGCCAGCTCACCGGGCAACAGTCAGCCCCAGCATTTT,.,.,TRBV18,TRBJ1-5
CASSSVSGANVLTF,TGCGCCAGCAGCTCCGTCTCTGGGGCCAACGTCCTGACTTTC,.,.,TRBV5-1,TRBJ2-6
CASSQSDRGYTEAFF,TGCGCCAGCAGCCAAAGTGACAGGGGTTACACTGAAGCTTTCTTT,.,TRBD1,TRBV4-1,TRBJ1-1